The present TCR beta chain was sequenced within a study of shared clonotypes between healthy human individuals. TCRdb's copy holds only in-frame clones and misses some; the assay was immunoSEQ multiplex PCR. The sample holds 2 million to 2.5 million clones; more than 85% are singletons and the top ten take under 2%. Study conclusions and caveats: Some clonotypes were shared by all four sorted-subset donors, while others were not shared. The non-shared ones had lower generation probabilities than the shared ones.

V lost 3 bases to trimming and J lost 5 bases; unmatched junction nucleotides: 18. The CDR3 length is 20 residues. Per germline, CDR1 KGHSH and CDR2 LQKENI. Positive CCR7 selection of CD45RO-negative cells yielded the naive CD8 cells, and terminally differentiated effector memory CD45RA+ cells were excluded. As to this clone: The antigen is unknown.

This chain links TRBV18 with TRBJ2-5; 13 bases map to TRBD2. Sequencing was done on a sample of naive CD8+ T cells from PBMCs. The clonotype originates from a man younger than 35 in good health. Some clones in this sample may be carry-over from other donors' samples. The CDR3 loop reads CASSPGAIQGLAGDWETQYF. Written as DNA, the CDR3 is TGTGCCAGCTCACCGGGAGCGATTCAAGGACTAGCGGGAGACTGGGAGACCCAGTACTTC. Drawing the rest from reference TRBV18 and TRBJ2-5, the complete variable domain is NAGVMQNPRHLVRRRGQEARLRCSPMKGHSHVYWYRQLPEEGLKFMVYLQKENIIDESGMPKERFSAEFPKEGPSILRIQQVVRGDSAAYFCASSPGAIQGLAGDWETQYFGPGTRLLVL.